The 12 T cell receptor beta chains presented below share a single source sample, sequenced in a study of cytomegalovirus exposure and HLA in healthy donors. 13 Jbeta primers and 60 Vbeta primers were used for the PCR. The table came from immunoSEQ multiplex PCR; TCRdb's copy has only in-frame clones and leaves some out. The sample shows roughly 170,000 clones, under 90% of them seen only once. The material sequenced was PBMCs. The source is a man younger than 35 in good health and CMV-seronegative.

The chain links TRBV6-5 to TRBJ1-2; D unclear. With 0 bases removed from V and 4 bases from J, the gap between germline ends came to 9 bases. Germline CDR1 reads MNHEY; CDR2 reads SVGAGI. The CDR3 extends over 14 amino acids. The CDR3 bases are TGTGCCAGCAGTTACTCGGGCATGTCCTATGGCTACACCTTC. This gives the protein CASSYSGMSYGYTF.

This CDR3 is CASSTQHRGQYFEQFF. The CDR3 DNA is TGTGCCAGCAGCACCCAACATAGGGGGCAGTACTTTGAGCAGTTCTTC. The rearrangement uses TRBV7-9 and TRBJ2-1; 7 bases agree with TRBD1. Germline values: CDR1 SEHNR, CDR2 FQNEAQ (reference sequence). The V and J ends lost 5 bases and 9 bases, in that order; junction bases with no gene match: 16. The CDR3 has 16 residues.

V and J are TRBV30 and TRBJ1-6; maybe TRBD1 (5 bases). Germline V lookup: CDR1 GTSNPN, CDR2 SVGIG (reference sequence). The CDR3 loop spans 15 amino acids. Trimming left V 0 bases short and J 3 bases short, with 9 bases between. The CDR3 DNA reads TGTGCCTGGAGTGTTAAAGACAGCTATAATTCACCCCTCCACTTT. Translating it yields CAWSVKDSYNSPLHF.

This clone was counted once. The chain joins TRBV5-3 to TRBJ2-7, with a weak D call TRBD1 (6 bases). TRBV5-3 counts as an open reading frame of uncertain function. The CDR3 spans 13 residues. V was pared by 4 bases and J by 9 bases, with 17 bases between. The CDR3 loop is CARSQDRSGGQYF. Written as DNA, the CDR3 is TGTGCCAGAAGCCAAGACAGGTCGGGTGGGCAGTACTTC.

The V and J genes are TRBV6-1 and TRBJ2-7; 8 nucleotides line up with TRBD1. CDR3 length: 14 residues. V was clipped by 7 bases and J by 0 bases; unmatched bases: 5. Looked up from germline, CDR1 is MNHNS and CDR2 is SASEGT. The CDR3 loop reads CASTPTGVSYEQYF. In DNA, the CDR3 is TGTGCCAGCACACCGACAGGGGTCTCCTACGAGCAGTACTTC.

The chain carries TRBV29-1 and TRBJ1-2; perhaps TRBD1 as D (6 bases). The CDR3 consists of 14 residues. V was trimmed by 2 bases and J by 4 bases, leaving 14 bases between them. In germline, CDR1 is SQVTM, CDR2 ANQGSEA. CDR3 bases: TGCAGCGTTGAACGGGCCAGGGGAACCTATGGCTACACCTTC. Amino acids: CSVERARGTYGYTF. The full variable domain, completed using reference TRBV29-1 and TRBJ1-2, is SAVISQKPSRDICQRGTSLTIQCQVDSQVTMMFWYRQQPGQSLTLIATANQGSEATYESGFVIDKFPISRPNLTFSTLTVSNMSPEDSSIYLCSVERARGTYGYTFGSGTRLTVV.

With respect to this clone: The final CDR3 position lacks the conserved phenylalanine or tryptophan, pointing to a likely read error. J is TRBJ1-2 and V is TRBV28, with D tentatively TRBD1 (6 bases). The CDR3 is made up of 14 amino acids. CDR1 is MDHEN and CDR2 is SYDVKM in the germline V gene. V was trimmed by 5 bases and J by 1 base, leaving 11 bases between them. The CDR3 loop reads CASSVGQINYGYTL. As DNA, the CDR3 is TGTGCCAGCAGTGTAGGACAGATTAACTATGGCTACACCCTC.

The rearrangement uses TRBV10-1 and TRBJ2-7; tentatively, D is TRBD1 (6 bases). Trimming cost V 9 bases and J 4 bases, with 13 bases left between them. CDR3 size: 12 residues. CDR1 is WNHNN, CDR2 SYGVQD, per germline (reference sequence). This chain's CDR3 is CARPGHVYEQYF. The CDR3 DNA is TGCGCCAGACCGGGACACGTTTACGAGCAGTACTTC.

The chain recombines TRBV7-3 with TRBJ2-3; 7 positions agree with TRBD2. V shed 3 bases, J shed 6 bases, and the junction held 3 bases outside the gene matches. There are 13 residues in the CDR3. Germline V CDR1 and CDR2: SGHTA, FQGTGA. CDR3 DNA: TGTGCCAGCAGCTTGGCGGGAGCGGATACGCAGTATTTT. It codes for CASSLAGADTQYF.

The genes are TRBV14 and TRBJ1-2; 8 bases map to TRBD1. This CDR3 has 13 residues. Looked up from germline, CDR1 is SGHDN and CDR2 is FVKESK. Germline trimming cut 4 bases from V and 8 bases from J; bases unmatched to any gene: 6. CDR3 sequence: CASSPINRGGYTF. CDR3 in DNA: TGTGCCAGCAGCCCTATCAACAGGGGGGGCTACACCTTC. Full variable domain (outside the CDR3, taken from reference TRBV14 and TRBJ1-2): EAGVTQFPSHSVIEKGQTVTLRCDPISGHDNLYWYRRVMGKEIKFLLHFVKESKQDESGMPNNRFLAERTGGTYSTLKVQPAELEDSGVYFCASSPINRGGYTFGSGTRLTVV.

V gene TRBV6-5 combines with J gene TRBJ2-2, with a tentative D call TRBD1 (6 bases). CDR1 and CDR2 (germline): MNHEY, SVGAGI. The CDR3 contains 14 residues. The V gene lost 8 bases and the J gene lost 4 bases, with 14 bases spanning the gap. CDR3 bases: TGTGCCAGCCGGTATGGCAGGGGCACCGGGGAGCTGTTTTTT. Protein sequence: CASRYGRGTGELFF.

This chain uses TRBV27 with TRBJ2-1; a weak D match, TRBD2 (6 bases). CDR1 and CDR2 (germline): MNHEY, SMNVEV (reference sequence). The CDR3 consists of 12 residues. Trimming stripped 11 bases from V and 9 bases from J, with 17 bases between. CDR3 nucleotide sequence: TGTGCCTCCGGGGCCCTGGGGGGTGAGCAGTTCTTC. Its protein is CASGALGGEQFF.